Following are 9 T cell receptor beta chains from one sample sequenced in a study of T cell clonotyping in hematopoietic cell transplantation. The assay was immunoSEQ multiplex PCR, and TCRdb's table has in-frame clones only and misses some. The sample has about 18,000 clones, over 90% seen once. The sequenced sample consisted of peripheral blood mononuclear cells. Receptors were obtained from a man in his forties or fifties in good health. Some clones in this sample may be carry-over from other donors' samples.

The CDR3 nucleotides are TGTGCCAGCAGCTTGTTGGCCCCGGGACAGGGGGCACGCGAGCAGTACTTC. This translates into CASSLLAPGQGAREQYF. The J gene is TRBJ2-7, the V gene TRBV7-8; 12 bases agree with TRBD1. CDR1 and CDR2 from the germline V gene are SGHVS and FQNEAQ. The CDR3 covers 17 residues. Trimming cost V 3 bases and J 6 bases; bases outside gene matches: 12.

The rearrangement links TRBV20-1 to TRBJ2-5, with D uncertain. V shed 3 bases and J shed 6 bases, with 5 bases lying between them. This CDR3 contains 10 residues. Germline V gene data show CDR1 as DFQATT and CDR2 as SNEGSKA (reference sequence). CDR3 sequence: CSASLQTQYF. The CDR3 nucleotides are TGCAGTGCTAGCCTGCAGACCCAGTACTTC.

This chain connects TRBV7-9 to TRBJ2-1, with 8 bases fitting TRBD1. The CDR3 is 13 residues long. Germline values: CDR1 SEHNR, CDR2 FQNEAQ (reference sequence). The V and J ends lost 11 bases and 3 bases, in that order; junction bases with no gene match: 6. Here the CDR3 DNA reads TGTGCCGTTTCCGGGACAGGCTACAATGAGCAGTTCTTC. Encoded protein: CAVSGTGYNEQFF.

The genes are TRBV19 and TRBJ2-7; maybe TRBD1 (6 bases). The V end lost 6 bases, the J end lost 3 bases, and 24 bases lay between the germline ends. CDR1 and CDR2 from the germline V gene are LNHDA and SQIVND (reference sequence). The CDR3 totals 17 residues. CDR3 nucleotide sequence: TGTGCCAGTAGGCCCACGGACAGTGCCCTAGCAGGCTACGAGCAGTACTTC. Translated, it gives CASRPTDSALAGYEQYF.

The genes are TRBV6-5 and TRBJ1-3; D remains ambiguous. V lost 6 bases to trimming and J lost 1 base, with 1 base between them. CDR3 length equals 11 residues. The V gene's germline CDR1 is MNHEY and CDR2 SVGAGI. This chain's CDR3 is CASRSGNTIYF. Here the CDR3 DNA reads TGTGCCAGCAGGTCTGGAAACACCATATATTTT.

V and J are TRBV5-8 and TRBJ2-3, with D perhaps matching TRBD1 (6 bases). The germline CDR1 and CDR2 sequences are SGHTS and YDEGEE. The CDR3 runs 15 residues. The V end was cut by 5 bases, the J end by 2 bases, with 15 bases between. CDR3 in amino acids: CASRPDSPSTDTQYF. CDR3 DNA: TGTGCCAGCAGACCGGACAGCCCCTCCACAGATACGCAGTATTTT.

The V gene is TRBV14, the J gene TRBJ2-7, with 7 nucleotides matching TRBD2. CDR1 is SGHDN, CDR2 FVKESK, per germline. V was clipped by 1 base and J by 2 bases; unmatched bases: 2. The CDR3 contains 14 residues. As DNA, the CDR3 is TGTGCCAGCAGCCAAGGGGGGGGGACCTACGAGCAGTACTTC. Translating gives CASSQGGGTYEQYF.

The rearrangement uses TRBV4-2 and TRBJ2-1; TRBD1 agrees at 11 bases. The V and J ends lost 3 bases and 4 bases, in that order; junction bases with no gene match: 5. Germline V lookup: CDR1 LGHNA, CDR2 YNFKEQ. The CDR3 runs to 16 residues. The CDR3 nucleotides read TGTGCCAGCAGCCATGCCGGACAGGGGGCTTACAATGAGCAGTTCTTC. Translated: CASSHAGQGAYNEQFF.

The V gene is TRBV29-1, the J gene TRBJ2-2; D not resolved. Trimming left V 4 bases short and J 8 bases short, with 11 bases between. The germline V gene has CDR1 SQVTM and CDR2 ANQGSEA. The CDR3 is 12 residues long. DNA for the CDR3: TGCAGCGTTGGACATACAGTTGGGGAGCTGTTTTTT. Its translation: CSVGHTVGELFF.